The rows below give T cell receptor beta chains drawn from one sample of a study of T cell repertoires in cytomegalovirus infection. In TCRdb, the reads were re-called with MiXCR into one record per CDR3 protein. The repertoire holds some 100,000 distinct CDR3 sequences, with about a quarter as singletons. Sequences were obtained from CD8+ T cells from PBMCs. Every receptor here comes from a human donor in good health (CMV status not recorded). Some clones in this sample may be carry-over from other donors' samples. The CDR3 runs from the conserved cysteine through the conserved F or W. Fields, in order: V gene, J gene, D gene, clone size, CDR3 DNA, CDR3 protein. The D gene is left open where the match is weak. Size is stated for part of the rows, as once, few or many counts, or as a class when the clone is expanded.

V: TRBV12-5
J: TRBJ1-4
D: NA
size: NA
DNA: TGTGCTAGTGGACCTAGCGGTAATGAAAAACTGTTTTTT
CDR3: CASGPSGNEKLFF

V: TRBV11-2
J: TRBJ2-7
D: NA
size: NA
DNA: TGTGCCAGCAGCTCTCCGGCTAGCAGCTACGAGCAGTACTTC
CDR3: CASSSPASSYEQYF

V: TRBV7-3
J: TRBJ2-5
D: NA
size: many
DNA: TGTGCCAGCAGCTTATTGGGCGGTTCCCAAGAGACCCAGTACTTC
CDR3: CASSLLGGSQETQYF

V: TRBV4-1
J: TRBJ2-1
D: TRBD1
size: NA
DNA: TGCGCCAGCAGCCACCCCCCAGGACAGGGAGTAAGGGATGAGCAGTTCTTC
CDR3: CASSHPPGQGVRDEQFF

V: TRBV10-3
J: TRBJ2-3
D: NA
size: NA
DNA: TGTGCCATCAGGGAGGACTCCACAGATACGCAGTATTTT
CDR3: CAIREDSTDTQYF

V: TRBV18
J: TRBJ2-7
D: NA
size: NA
DNA: TGTGCCAGCTCCCATGACACCGTACGGGACGGGGCCGAGCAGTACTTC
CDR3: CASSHDTVRDGAEQYF

V: TRBV7-9
J: TRBJ2-1
D: TRBD2
size: few
DNA: TGTGCCAGCAGAGCGGGAGGGCTGAATGAGCAGTTCTTC
CDR3: CASRAGGLNEQFF

V: TRBV18
J: TRBJ2-1
D: NA
size: NA
DNA: TGTGCCAGCTCACCAATGGGTTCCTCCTACAATGAGCAGTTCTTC
CDR3: CASSPMGSSYNEQFF

V: TRBV18
J: TRBJ2-7
D: TRBD1
size: NA
DNA: TGTGCCAGCTCACTTGGGACAGGGCGGGAGCAGTACTTC
CDR3: CASSLGTGREQYF

V: TRBV20-1
J: TRBJ2-1
D: NA
size: NA
DNA: TGCAGTGCTAGAGAGTTGCGTGGAGATCTCAATGAGCAGTTCTTC
CDR3: CSARELRGDLNEQFF